These 15 T cell receptor beta chains were sequenced from one sample in a study of PD-1 blockade in classical Hodgkin lymphoma. The protocol was immunoSEQ multiplex PCR, while the TCRdb copy is restricted to in-frame clones and leaves out a portion. The sample records 25,000 to 30,000 clones, about 83% being singletons. Patients all relapsed after autologous stem cell transplantation, and there was variation in brentuximab vedotin exposure. Using magnetic negative selection, the CD4+ T cells were separated out of thawed PBMCs. This sample comprised CD4+ T cells from blood, obtained at baseline. The source of these receptors is a human donor with classical Hodgkin lymphoma.

CDR3 DNA sequence: TGTGCCAGCAGCTTAGTATGGCGGGAAAACACTGAAGCTTTCTTT. It is translated as CASSLVWRENTEAFF. This chain uses TRBV13 with TRBJ1-1, with D unresolved. The CDR3 contains 15 residues. V was clipped by 1 base and J by 2 bases, with 11 bases between them. Germline V gene lookup returns CDR1 PRHDT and CDR2 FYEKMQ (reference sequence).

This clone turned up a few times. The CDR3 region is CASSLGISGNTIYF. DNA of the CDR3: TGCGCCAGCAGCTTGGGGATCTCTGGAAACACCATATATTTT. V is TRBV5-1 and J is TRBJ1-3; no clear D gene. Trimming took 0 bases from V and 0 from J, leaving 4 bases between them. The germline CDR1 and CDR2 sequences are SGHRS and YFSETQ. The CDR3 is 14 amino acids.

V gene TRBV6-5 combines with J gene TRBJ2-1; 9 bases match TRBD2. Per germline, CDR1 MNHEY and CDR2 SVGAGI. The V segment lost 4 bases and the J segment 0 bases; nucleotides outside the gene matches: 1. The CDR3 totals 15 residues. For the CDR3, the DNA is TGTGCCAGCAGTTTAGCGGGGGTCTCCTACAATGAGCAGTTCTTC. Encoded protein: CASSLAGVSYNEQFF.

The chain links TRBV11-2 to TRBJ1-3; TRBD1 is a possible D gene (5 bases). The CDR3 is 15 residues long. CDR1 is SGHAT, CDR2 FQNNGV, per germline. Trimming shortened V by 5 bases and J by 1 base, and 12 bases separated the two germline ends. CDR3 in amino acids: CASSPRGGSGNTIYF. The DNA for the CDR3 is TGTGCCAGCAGCCCCCGGGGGGGGTCTGGAAACACCATATATTTT.

This clone was found a few times. The chain carries TRBV19 and TRBJ2-6, with 7 bases lining up with TRBD2. Trimming took 3 bases from V and 1 from J; bases not matched to a gene: 9. CDR1 is LNHDA and CDR2 is SQIVND in the germline V gene (reference sequence). There are 18 residues in the CDR3. The DNA for the CDR3 is TGTGCCAGTAGTATCCCAGGGAGGGTCTATTCTGGGGCCAACGTCCTGACTTTC. Its translation is CASSIPGRVYSGANVLTF.

V usage is TRBV16 and J usage is TRBJ2-1; D might be TRBD2 (5 bases). The CDR3 is made up of 14 amino acids. The V end was cut by 2 bases, the J end by 6 bases, with 11 bases between. Germline CDR1 is KGHSY and CDR2 is FQNENV. The CDR3 loop reads CASSQNGEGNEQFF. The CDR3 DNA sequence: TGTGCCAGCAGCCAAAACGGCGAGGGCAATGAGCAGTTCTTC.

The rearrangement uses TRBV19 and TRBJ2-2; possibly TRBD2 for D (5 bases). Trimming took 3 bases from V and 6 from J, leaving 8 bases between them. CDR3 length: 13 residues. Germline CDR1 reads LNHDA; CDR2 reads SQIVND (reference sequence). CDR3 DNA: TGTGCCAGTAGTATGACTAAGGCCGGGGAGCTGTTTTTT. Protein: CASSMTKAGELFF. Variable domain in full (rest from reference TRBV19 and TRBJ2-2): DGGITQSPKYLFRKEGQNVTLSCEQNLNHDAMYWYRQDPGQGLRLIYYSQIVNDFQKGDIAEGYSVSREKKESFPLTVTSAQKNPTAFYLCASSMTKAGELFFGEGSRLTVL.

The chain uses TRBV5-5 and TRBJ1-5, with D unclear. This CDR3 region has 13 residues. From germline, CDR1 is SGHKS and CDR2 YYEKEE (reference sequence). Deletions cut 0 bases from V and 1 base from J, with 2 bases between. CDR3 in DNA: TGTGCCAGCAGCTTGGGCAGCAATCAGCCCCAGCATTTT. Its protein product is CASSLGSNQPQHF.

The chain carries TRBV7-2 and TRBJ1-4, with TRBD1 matching 8 bases. Germline V gene lookup returns CDR1 SGHTA and CDR2 FQGNSA. The CDR3 sequence is 15 residues long. With V trimmed by 3 bases and J by 8 bases, 8 bases remained unmatched. The CDR3 here is CASSFPGGAGEKLFF. CDR3 DNA sequence: TGTGCCAGCAGCTTCCCAGGGGGCGCGGGAGAAAAACTGTTTTTT.

J is TRBJ1-5 and V is TRBV7-3, with TRBD1 matching over 8 bases. The CDR3 is 14 amino acids. Per the germline V gene, CDR1 is SGHTA and CDR2 is FQGTGA. Trimming removed 5 bases from V and 5 bases from J; junction bases left unmatched: 5. CDR3 protein: CASSETGVDQPQHF. The CDR3 nucleotides read TGTGCCAGCAGCGAGACAGGGGTGGATCAGCCCCAGCATTTT.

This chain joins TRBV10-3 and TRBJ1-1; D is ambiguous. The germline CDR1 and CDR2 sequences are ENHRY and SYGVKD. The V end lost 0 bases, the J end lost 4 bases, and 9 bases lay between the germline ends. This CDR3 comprises 14 residues. DNA of the CDR3: TGTGCCATCAGTGAGTCGAGGGTGTCCACTGAAGCTTTCTTT. Translating it yields CAISESRVSTEAFF.

This sequence joins TRBV18 and TRBJ2-1; possibly TRBD2 for D (6 bases). This CDR3 comprises 16 residues. V was clipped by 3 bases and J by 2 bases, with 14 bases between them. Germline assignment: CDR1 KGHSH and CDR2 LQKENI. For the CDR3, the DNA is TGTGCCAGCTCACCTTGGGGGGTTGAGACCTACAATGAGCAGTTCTTC. Its protein product is CASSPWGVETYNEQFF.

The chain recombines TRBV11-2 with TRBJ1-4; 7 bases fit TRBD1. The CDR3 extends over 17 amino acids. Germline trimming cut 1 base from V and 4 bases from J; bases unmatched to any gene: 9. Germline V gives CDR1 SGHAT, CDR2 FQNNGV. CDR3 in amino acids: CASSLGYRGTVNEKLFF. The CDR3 region has the DNA TGTGCCAGCAGCTTAGGCTACCGGGGGACAGTTAATGAAAAACTGTTTTTT.

The genes are TRBV2 and TRBJ1-2, with D perhaps matching TRBD1 (5 bases). The CDR3 has 13 residues. Trimming removed 4 bases from V and 7 bases from J, with 13 bases in between. Germline V gene lookup returns CDR1 SNHLY and CDR2 FYNNEI. CDR3 nucleotides: TGTGCCAGCAGTGCGCAGGGTATAGTTGGCTACACCTTC. This codes for CASSAQGIVGYTF.

V is TRBV18 and J is TRBJ1-4, with D unresolved. V was clipped by 3 bases and J by 0 bases, with 8 bases between them. The CDR3 runs 15 residues. The V gene's germline CDR1 is KGHSH and CDR2 LQKENI. CDR3 amino acids: CASSPSGSTNEKLFF. DNA for the CDR3: TGTGCCAGCTCACCGTCGGGCTCAACTAATGAAAAACTGTTTTTT.